The entry that follows covers one T cell receptor beta chain sequence. The antigen remains undetermined. The data were taken from a study of vaccination effects on CD4 cells after COVID-19. Study-level results: New vaccine-induced clones made up most post-vaccine spike-reactive clones in convalescents. Marked clonal contraction was seen late after vaccination (in both infection- and vaccine-induced clones).

Produced via immunoSEQ multiplex PCR; TCRdb's table is partial and in-frame only. The sample includes some 25,000 clones, 65% to 85% seen only once; the top ten take 16%. Peptide-pool stimulation followed by sequencing identified expanded antigen-specific CD4+ clonotypes in the ViraFEST assay. CD4+ T cell isolation took place after approximately 11 days of culture. A PCR test confirmed that the person had SARS-CoV-2 infection between March and December 2020. Trimming took 2 bases from V and 0 from J; bases not matched to a gene: 5. CDR3 length equals 17 residues. Germline loops: CDR1 SNHLY, CDR2 FYNNEI.

The J gene is TRBJ2-1, the V gene TRBV2; TRBD1 aligns across 9 bases. This TCR came from a human donor who had a prior SARS-CoV-2 infection. This sample comprised CD4+ T cells from PBMCs cultured with SARS-CoV-2 spike peptides, obtained before COVID-19 vaccination. The CDR3 bases are TGTGCCAGCAGTGAATTTCGGGACAGGGTCTCCTACAATGAGCAGTTCTTC. Translation: CASSEFRDRVSYNEQFF.